A single sample is the source of the 17 T cell receptor beta chains below, sequenced in a study of graft-versus-host responses after intestinal transplantation (dated by TCRdb to the early 2020s). The time point label of this sample denotes: cells obtained before transplantation from donor or recipient. Libraries were constructed by the immunoSEQ multiplex PCR assay. TCRdb obtained this table from immuneACCESS and retained in-frame rearrangements with V and J assigned. These tables miss some clones; where compared with another copy, unresolved V genes account for less than half of the shortfall, and the remainder is unexplained. Recorded for this sample are 99,000 or so clones; over 75% of them occurred a single time. The ten largest account for roughly 1% of the sample. Their antigen targets remain unknown. This sample comprised unstimulated CD4+ T cells sorted from spleen or lymph node cells, obtained before intestinal transplant. These receptors originate from a human donor who received an intestinal transplant.

The gene calls are TRBV28 and TRBJ2-7; D may match TRBD1 or TRBD2 (5 bases each). The germline gives CDR1 MDHEN, CDR2 SYDVKM. This CDR3 region has 15 residues. V shed 7 bases and J shed 2 bases, with 18 bases lying between them. CDR3 in amino acids: CASTPGEGRAYEQYF. CDR3 DNA: TGTGCCAGCACACCAGGTGAGGGGCGTGCCTACGAGCAGTACTTC.

This clone came up once. The rearrangement links TRBV6-1 to TRBJ2-5; a possible D gene is TRBD2 (5 bases). The CDR3 spans 14 residues. The V end lost 0 bases, the J end lost 1 base, and 6 bases lay between the germline ends. CDR1 is MNHNS, CDR2 SASEGT, per germline. CDR3 region: CASSEAGGQETQYF. As DNA, the CDR3 is TGTGCCAGCAGTGAAGCTGGAGGCCAAGAGACCCAGTACTTC.

The V gene is TRBV4-1, the J gene TRBJ2-3, with 10 nucleotides matching TRBD2. J lost 4 bases, V lost 1 base, and 2 bases had no gene match. Germline CDR1 MGHRA, CDR2 YSYEKL. The CDR3 is 15 amino acids. CDR3 loop: CASSQGAGGPDTQYF. DNA of the CDR3: TGCGCCAGCAGCCAAGGAGCGGGGGGGCCAGATACGCAGTATTTT.

This clone was seen more than once but under ten times. The chain employs TRBV5-4 and TRBJ2-5, with TRBD2 matching 7 bases. CDR1 is SGHNT and CDR2 is YYREEE in the germline V gene (reference sequence). This CDR3 spans 16 amino acids. V lost 4 bases, J lost 5 bases, and 14 bases stayed unmatched. CDR3 nucleotide sequence: TGTGCCAGCAGCACGAAGCGGGATGGGAGAAGCGAGACCCAGTACTTC. Translation gives CASSTKRDGRSETQYF.

Regarding this clone: The junction departs from germline at one end; a sequencing error may be responsible. Distinct nucleotide sequences in the sample also encode this CDR3. The chain couples TRBV15 to TRBJ2-5; 7 positions agree with TRBD1. Germline lookup yields CDR1 LNHNV and CDR2 YYDKDF (reference sequence). The length of the CDR3 is 16 residues. This CDR3 reads CATSRYQQGYQETQYF. The CDR3 DNA sequence: TGCGCCACCAGCAGATATCAACAGGGGTATCAAGAGACCCAGTACTTC.

The chain has TRBV4-2 and TRBJ2-7, with D tentatively TRBD2 (6 bases). This CDR3 region has 15 residues. Germline V gene lookup returns CDR1 LGHNA and CDR2 YNFKEQ. The ends were cut back, 0 bases at V and 3 bases at J, with 12 bases in the middle. CDR3 sequence (DNA): TGTGCCAGCAGCCAAGAGGGGGGAACATTCTACGAGCAGTACTTC. Its protein product is CASSQEGGTFYEQYF.

V and J are TRBV6-1 and TRBJ1-6, with a possible D match to TRBD1 (5 bases). In germline, CDR1 is MNHNS, CDR2 SASEGT. The CDR3 sequence is 15 residues long. Deletions cut 6 bases from V and 0 bases from J, with 9 bases between. CDR3 protein: CASSPGSSYNSPLHF. The CDR3 DNA reads as TGTGCCAGCAGCCCAGGGAGCTCCTATAATTCACCCCTCCACTTT.

The rearrangement joins TRBV11-2 to TRBJ2-1, with TRBD2 matching 8 bases. Germline loops: CDR1 SGHAT, CDR2 FQNNGV. After removal of 6 bases from V and 6 bases from J, the junction contained 7 bases not matched to a gene. There are 14 residues in the CDR3. The CDR3 is CASSRGGYINEQFF. The CDR3 DNA sequence: TGTGCCAGCAGTCGGGGGGGGTATATCAATGAGCAGTTCTTC.

The CDR3 DNA is TGCGCCAGCAGCTTGGGAGACAAGAGCTCCTACAATGAGCAGTTCTTC. Translating it yields CASSLGDKSSYNEQFF. V usage is TRBV5-1 and J usage is TRBJ2-1; D unresolved. The CDR3 contains 16 residues. In germline, CDR1 is SGHRS, CDR2 YFSETQ. Deletions cut 0 bases from V and 0 bases from J, with 10 bases between.

This chain links TRBV28 with TRBJ2-7, with D unresolved. Trimming cost V 1 base and J 7 bases, with 11 bases left between them. This CDR3 region has 13 residues. CDR1 and CDR2 (germline): MDHEN, SYDVKM. CDR3 amino acids: CASSLSSLVEQYF. CDR3 nucleotides: TGTGCCAGCAGTTTATCCTCCTTAGTTGAGCAGTACTTC.

The chain employs TRBV30 and TRBJ1-6; D possibly corresponds to TRBD1 (5 bases). Deletions cut 1 base from V and 6 bases from J, with 16 bases between. From germline, CDR1 is GTSNPN and CDR2 SVGIG (reference sequence). This CDR3 has 16 amino acids. CDR3 DNA sequence: TGTGCCTGGAGTGGGGGCCCGGAGGGAAGTAATTCACCCCTCCACTTT. Translating gives CAWSGGPEGSNSPLHF.

The rearrangement joins TRBV28 to TRBJ2-7; 12 nucleotides agree with TRBD2. After removal of 1 base from V and 1 base from J, the junction contained 14 bases not matched to a gene. Germline V CDR1 and CDR2: MDHEN, SYDVKM. This CDR3 has 20 amino acids. Here the CDR3 reads CASSLLHPRLAGVPSYEQYF. The CDR3 DNA reads as TGTGCCAGCAGTTTATTGCACCCACGACTAGCGGGAGTCCCATCCTACGAGCAGTACTTC.

This clone was counted a single time. The chain combines TRBV2 with TRBJ2-3, with 7 bases matching TRBD2. The germline CDR1 and CDR2 sequences are SNHLY and FYNNEI. Germline trimming cut 9 bases from V and 1 base from J; bases unmatched to any gene: 13. This CDR3 has 16 residues. The CDR3 DNA sequence: TGTGCCAGGTCCCTAAACCGGGGGGATCGCACAGATACGCAGTATTTT. It is translated as CARSLNRGDRTDTQYF.

This clone appeared once. The V call is TRBV27, the J call TRBJ2-5; maybe TRBD2 (6 bases). Trimming removed 3 bases from V and 5 bases from J, with 10 bases in between. This CDR3 contains 13 residues. Germline V gene data show CDR1 as MNHEY and CDR2 as SMNVEV (reference sequence). CDR3 in amino acids: CASSLAGRETQYF. In DNA, the CDR3 is TGTGCCAGCAGTTTGGCGGGGAGGGAGACCCAGTACTTC.

For the CDR3, the DNA is TGTGCCAGCAGCTTGGACAGCTACTCCTATAATTCACCCCTCCACTTT. It translates to CASSLDSYSYNSPLHF. The rearrangement links TRBV5-6 to TRBJ1-6; D unresolved. This CDR3 has 16 amino acids. Trimming left V 0 bases short and J 0 bases short, with 7 bases between. CDR1 and CDR2 from the germline V gene are SGHDT and YYEEEE.

CDR3 DNA: TGTGCCAGCAGCCCCGGGACACATAAGACCCATGAGCAGTTCTTC. Translated: CASSPGTHKTHEQFF. This rearrangement joins TRBV7-7 to TRBJ2-1, with D tentatively TRBD1 (6 bases). Trimming stripped 5 bases from V and 8 bases from J, with 19 bases between. Germline lookup yields CDR1 SSHAT and CDR2 FNYEAQ (reference sequence). The CDR3 has 15 residues.

The chain recombines TRBV21-1 with TRBJ2-2; the D segment call TRBD1 is taken from the table without a DNA check. TRBV21-1 is described as a pseudogene. The CDR3 sequence is 15 residues long. The DNA of the CDR3 is TGTGCCAGCAGCAGGAGGGACAGGCCTACCGGGGAGCTGTTTTTT. This encodes CASSRRDRPTGELFF.